Shown below are 24 T cell receptor beta chains from a single sample sequenced in a study of OX40 agonist ivuxolimab in advanced cancers. Profiled with immunoSEQ multiplex PCR; TCRdb holds only in-frame clones, not every one. Found here are around 83,000 clones, 88% of them singletons; the top ten hold roughly 4.3%. The sample here was CD4+ or CD8+ T cells sorted from blood, taken in a trial of the OX40 agonist ivuxolimab. These receptor sequences come from an adult with an advanced solid tumor such as melanoma, head and neck, liver or kidney cancer.

The chain recombines TRBV18 with TRBJ2-7; 8 bases align to TRBD1. In germline, CDR1 is KGHSH, CDR2 LQKENI. This CDR3 comprises 14 residues. Losses at the gene ends were 4 bases for V and 2 bases for J; bases not matched to a gene: 4. The DNA for the CDR3 is TGTGCCAGCTCACTAAGACAGGGGACCTACGAGCAGTACTTC. Amino acids: CASSLRQGTYEQYF.

The rearrangement uses TRBV28 and TRBJ1-2, with D perhaps matching TRBD1 (5 bases). CDR1 MDHEN and CDR2 SYDVKM come from the germline V gene. This CDR3 is 13 amino acids long. Trimming left V 7 bases short and J 0 bases short, with 9 bases between. Here the CDR3 reads CASKVRANYGYTF. The CDR3 DNA reads TGTGCCAGCAAAGTCAGGGCTAACTATGGCTACACCTTC.

This clone appeared a single time. The rearrangement uses TRBV6-5 and TRBJ2-7; D is tentatively TRBD1 or TRBD2 (6 bases each). This CDR3 is built from 15 residues. The V end was cut by 6 bases, the J end by 4 bases, with 19 bases between. Germline V CDR1 and CDR2: MNHEY, SVGAGI. In DNA form, the CDR3 reads TGTGCCAGCAGAGGAGGGCAGGGGTTTCGGTACGAGCAGTACTTC. Its protein product is CASRGGQGFRYEQYF.

The chain combines TRBV2 with TRBJ2-3; 14 bases are a match to TRBD2. Trimming at V came to 7 bases and at J to 6 bases, leaving 9 bases not matched to a gene. CDR3 length: 16 amino acids. Germline V gene lookup returns CDR1 SNHLY and CDR2 FYNNEI. CDR3 nucleotide sequence: TGTGCCAGCAAGACCGGGACTAGCGGGAGACCGGATACGCAGTATTTT. Its protein product is CASKTGTSGRPDTQYF.

This sequence joins TRBV21-1 and TRBJ2-3; TRBD2, the D gene given by the table, was not confirmed from the DNA. TRBV21-1 is deemed a pseudogene. The CDR3 runs 18 residues. The CDR3 nucleotides are TGTGCCAGCGGTAGAGGGCGGGACTCAAACCTTAGCACAGATACGCAGTATTTT. This encodes CASGRGRDSNLSTDTQYF.

This clone was counted once. The chain has TRBV7-8 and TRBJ2-1; a possible D gene is TRBD1 (5 bases). V was pared by 0 bases and J by 1 base, with 10 bases between. CDR1 SGHVS and CDR2 FQNEAQ come from the germline V gene. The CDR3 length is 16 residues. The CDR3 protein is CASSLAQAGSYNEQFF. The CDR3 DNA follows: TGTGCCAGCAGCTTAGCGCAGGCAGGGTCCTACAATGAGCAGTTCTTC.

The sample holds one count of this clone. This chain connects TRBV27 to TRBJ2-7; tentative D call: TRBD1 (5 bases). Trimming shortened V by 2 bases and J by 1 base, and 6 bases separated the two germline ends. Germline V gene lookup returns CDR1 MNHEY and CDR2 SMNVEV (reference sequence). The CDR3 length is 13 residues. CDR3 loop: CASSLTGSYEQYF. The CDR3 region has the DNA TGTGCCAGCAGTTTAACAGGATCCTACGAGCAGTACTTC.

This chain joins TRBV28 and TRBJ2-7; D gene ambiguous. The CDR3 spans 11 residues. Germline values: CDR1 MDHEN, CDR2 SYDVKM. Trimming shortened V by 2 bases and J by 4 bases, and 3 bases separated the two germline ends. This chain's CDR3 is CASSLNYEQYF. The DNA of the CDR3 is TGTGCCAGCAGTTTAAATTACGAGCAGTACTTC.

The chain is built from TRBV20-1 and TRBJ2-7; D perhaps matches TRBD1 (6 bases). The CDR3 is 11 amino acids. CDR1 is DFQATT, CDR2 SNEGSKA, per germline (reference sequence). Trimming pared 6 bases from V and 4 bases from J, leaving 10 bases between. The CDR3 bases are TGCAGTGCGAGCCAGGGGTACGAGCAGTACTTC. This translates into CSASQGYEQYF.

The chain couples TRBV7-8 to TRBJ2-6; TRBD1 might be the D (5 bases). V dropped 7 bases and J dropped 3 bases, with 16 bases sitting between them. Per germline, CDR1 SGHVS and CDR2 FQNEAQ. CDR3 length: 16 residues. The CDR3: CASTGAGFGGANVLTF. Written as DNA, the CDR3 is TGTGCCAGCACCGGAGCAGGGTTTGGTGGGGCCAACGTCCTGACTTTC.

The table lists this clone with a few counts. This chain links TRBV5-1 with TRBJ1-2, with 10 positions matching TRBD1. Germline V lookup: CDR1 SGHRS, CDR2 YFSETQ. The CDR3 totals 13 residues. The V and J ends lost 0 bases and 8 bases, in that order; junction bases with no gene match: 1. This chain's CDR3 is CASSLGDRGGYTF. Written as DNA, the CDR3 is TGCGCCAGCAGCTTGGGGGACAGGGGCGGCTACACCTTC.

The chain recombines TRBV7-6 with TRBJ2-2, with 11 positions matching TRBD1. The CDR3 totals 16 residues. Germline assignment: CDR1 SGHVS and CDR2 FNYEAQ. The junction had 10 bases not matched to a gene; V was cut back by 8 bases and J by 5 bases. This CDR3 is CASLSGQGEITGELFF. The DNA of the CDR3 is TGTGCCAGCTTATCGGGACAGGGGGAAATAACCGGGGAGCTGTTTTTT.

This sequence joins TRBV5-1 and TRBJ2-1; 9 bases align to TRBD2. V trimming: 6 bases; J trimming: 6 bases; junction bases outside the gene matches: 7. Germline loops: CDR1 SGHRS, CDR2 YFSETQ. The CDR3 consists of 14 residues. This CDR3 is CASTVAGEGNEQFF. The CDR3 nucleotides are TGCGCCAGCACCGTAGCGGGAGAAGGCAATGAGCAGTTCTTC.

This clone is a singleton in its sample. This chain uses TRBV6-5 with TRBJ1-1; 8 nucleotides line up with TRBD1. Trimming cost V 0 bases and J 4 bases; bases outside gene matches: 1. The CDR3 contains 14 residues. CDR1 and CDR2 (germline): MNHEY, SVGAGI. CDR3 DNA: TGTGCCAGCAGTTACTCGCAGGGGGCCACTGAAGCTTTCTTT. Protein product: CASSYSQGATEAFF.

This clone was observed a handful of times. The V and J genes are TRBV5-1 and TRBJ2-5; 8 nucleotides line up with TRBD1. There are 16 residues in the CDR3. The germline gives CDR1 SGHRS, CDR2 YFSETQ. V trimming: 5 bases; J trimming: 0 bases; junction bases outside the gene matches: 9. The CDR3 DNA reads as TGCGCCAGCAGATCCGGGACAGGCGGGTACCAAGAGACCCAGTACTTC. It is translated as CASRSGTGGYQETQYF.

This chain joins TRBV30 and TRBJ1-2, with 7 bases fitting TRBD1. V trimming: 0 bases; J trimming: 0 bases; junction bases outside the gene matches: 4. Germline V CDR1 and CDR2: GTSNPN, SVGIG (reference sequence). The CDR3 extends over 15 amino acids. Written as DNA, the CDR3 is TGTGCCTGGAGTGTCAAGACAGGGACTAACTATGGCTACACCTTC. Its translation is CAWSVKTGTNYGYTF.

The V and J genes are TRBV5-4 and TRBJ2-5; 11 bases are a match to TRBD1. Unmatched junction bases numbered 9, after V lost 0 bases and J lost 5 bases. The CDR3 contains 17 residues. The germline gives CDR1 SGHNT, CDR2 YYREEE (reference sequence). CDR3 loop: CASSLAAGQGAGETQYF. CDR3 coding DNA: TGTGCCAGCAGCTTGGCCGCAGGACAGGGGGCGGGCGAGACCCAGTACTTC.

To note about this clone: At one end the junction does not follow the germline gene, possibly because of a read error. The chain links TRBV6-5 to TRBJ1-1; D not resolved. Germline V gene sequence: CDR1 MNHEY, CDR2 SVGAGI. The CDR3 extends over 15 amino acids. The CDR3 sequence is CACSYSHRTNTEAFF. The CDR3 DNA is TGTGCCTGCAGTTACTCGCACAGAACTAACACTGAAGCTTTCTTT.

The rearrangement uses TRBV29-1 and TRBJ2-3; D may be TRBD2 (5 bases). Germline V CDR1 and CDR2: SQVTM, ANQGSEA. Deletions cut 7 bases from V and 0 bases from J, with 17 bases between. This CDR3 spans 15 amino acids. The CDR3 region has the DNA TGCAGCGCGGTGCCTAGCTCGTCTAGCACAGATACGCAGTATTTT. Protein sequence: CSAVPSSSSTDTQYF.

The chain uses TRBV6-6 and TRBJ2-5; D unresolved. V gave up 5 bases and J gave up 4 bases, with 8 bases separating them. Germline V gene lookup returns CDR1 MNHNY and CDR2 SVGAGI (reference sequence). The CDR3 contains 12 residues. CDR3 amino acids: CASSRLGETQYF. The CDR3 region has the DNA TGTGCCAGCAGTCGGTTAGGAGAGACCCAGTACTTC.

The V gene is TRBV28, the J gene TRBJ1-5; a weak D match, TRBD1 (5 bases). Germline CDR1 and CDR2: MDHEN and SYDVKM. Trimming removed 11 bases at V and 7 bases at J, with 18 bases between. CDR3 length equals 13 residues. The CDR3 coding sequence is TGTGCCGACTCCCGGCAGGGCTACCAGCCCCAGCATTTT. It is translated as CADSRQGYQPQHF.

V is TRBV29-1 and J is TRBJ1-4; 10 nucleotides align to TRBD1. From germline, CDR1 is SQVTM and CDR2 ANQGSEA. V lost 5 bases to trimming and J lost 8 bases; unmatched junction nucleotides: 8. CDR3 length: 14 residues. DNA for the CDR3: TGCAGCGTTAACGACAGGGGGCGCGGGGAAAAACTGTTTTTT. Its translation is CSVNDRGRGEKLFF.

This chain uses TRBV29-1 with TRBJ2-7; TRBD1 agrees at 8 bases. The trim removed 8 bases at V and 4 bases at J, leaving 10 bases unmatched. CDR1 and CDR2 (germline): SQVTM, ANQGSEA. This CDR3 is 13 amino acids long. CDR3 DNA: TGCAGCCCTGCTACGGACAGGGCATACGAGCAGTACTTC. This sequence encodes CSPATDRAYEQYF.

This clone was seen a handful of times. CDR3 region: CASSQPGRDYLGNTQYF. The CDR3 coding sequence is TGCGCCAGCAGTCAGCCCGGCCGGGACTACCTAGGGAATACGCAGTATTTT. The chain couples TRBV23-1 to TRBJ2-3; 7 bases are shared with TRBD2. TRBV23-1 is annotated as an ORF whose role is uncertain. J lost 7 bases, V lost 3 bases, and 16 bases had no gene match. This CDR3 has 17 residues.